The next 7 T cell receptor beta chains were all read from a single sample in a study of blood T cell repertoires in COVID-19. Profiling relied on immunoSEQ multiplex PCR, and the TCRdb table lists in-frame clones only, not all of them. The sample has fewer than 100,000 clones, 75% to 90% seen once. What was sequenced was peripheral blood. Receptor source: a man aged 60 to 75 with acute or convalescent COVID-19.

This clone was seen once. This rearrangement joins TRBV3-1 (or the pseudogene TRBV3-2) to TRBJ2-2, with 8 positions matching TRBD2. V trimming: 4 bases; J trimming: 2 bases; junction bases outside the gene matches: 6. Looked up from germline, CDR1 is LGHDT and CDR2 is YNNKEL (reference sequence). CDR3 length: 16 amino acids. CDR3 nucleotide sequence: TGTGCCAGCAGCCTTAGGACTAGCTCAAACACCGGGGAGCTGTTTTTT. Its translation is CASSLRTSSNTGELFF.

In DNA, the CDR3 is TGCGCCAGCAGCCAAACCGGGACTAGCGGGACAGATACGCAGTATTTT. Translation gives CASSQTGTSGTDTQYF. The chain is built from TRBV4-1 and TRBJ2-3, with 12 nucleotides matching TRBD2. The CDR3 totals 16 residues. Germline V gene sequence: CDR1 MGHRA, CDR2 YSYEKL. V lost 2 bases to trimming and J lost 3 bases; unmatched junction nucleotides: 3.

This clone has only a few counts. The genes are TRBV19 and TRBJ2-5; TRBD1 matches 7 bases. This CDR3 contains 11 residues. Trimming took 11 bases from V and 2 from J; bases not matched to a gene: 2. Germline-derived CDR1 and CDR2 are LNHDA and SQIVND (reference sequence). For the CDR3, the DNA is TGTGCCTCCAGGGGGCAAGAGACCCAGTACTTC. This gives the protein CASRGQETQYF.

The chain is built from TRBV28 and TRBJ2-1; D gene unclear. Trimming shortened V by 6 bases and J by 9 bases, and 18 bases separated the two germline ends. CDR3 length: 14 amino acids. The V gene's germline CDR1 is MDHEN and CDR2 SYDVKM. This chain's CDR3 is CASSFAEWASEQFF. The CDR3 nucleotides are TGTGCCAGCAGCTTTGCTGAGTGGGCGTCTGAGCAGTTCTTC.

The CDR3 region has the DNA TGTGCCAGCAGCCTTCGACTAGCTAGCTCCTACAATGAGCAGTTCTTC. Translation: CASSLRLASSYNEQFF. J is TRBJ2-1 and V is TRBV7-2; 7 positions match TRBD2. Germline trimming cut 5 bases from V and 0 bases from J; bases unmatched to any gene: 7. Germline V gives CDR1 SGHTA, CDR2 FQGNSA. The CDR3 sequence is 16 residues long.

V is TRBV10-3 and J is TRBJ2-1, with TRBD2 matching over 15 bases. The CDR3 is 16 residues long. Trimming removed 6 bases from V and 7 bases from J; junction bases left unmatched: 7. Germline values: CDR1 ENHRY, CDR2 SYGVKD. Written as DNA, the CDR3 is TGTGCCATCAGAGAAGGACTAGCGGGAGGGGAAAATGAGCAGTTCTTC. Protein: CAIREGLAGGENEQFF.

V and J are TRBV19 and TRBJ1-5; 11 bases match TRBD1. Germline loops: CDR1 LNHDA, CDR2 SQIVND (reference sequence). The CDR3 sequence is 16 residues long. Germline trimming cut 5 bases from V and 7 bases from J; bases unmatched to any gene: 10. The CDR3 DNA reads TGTGCCAGTAGTCCGCGGACAGGGGGCGTTGGACAGCCCCAGCATTTT. Translated: CASSPRTGGVGQPQHF.